This passage covers 9 T cell receptor beta chains from one sample sequenced in a study of blood T cell repertoires in COVID-19. The repertoire was sequenced with immunoSEQ multiplex PCR; TCRdb's copy has only in-frame clones and lacks some. In the table there are hundreds of thousands of clones, 89% of which are singletons. What was sequenced was peripheral blood. The receptors shown here come from a woman aged 60-75 years with acute or convalescent COVID-19.

V usage is TRBV7-8 and J usage is TRBJ2-1; D might be TRBD2 (6 bases). V was shortened by 6 bases and J by 5 bases, with 17 bases between the two germline ends. CDR3 size: 15 residues. Germline CDR1 reads SGHVS; CDR2 reads FQNEAQ. The CDR3 sequence: CASRSELRGNNEQFF. The CDR3 region has the DNA TGTGCCAGCAGATCAGAGTTGCGGGGAAACAATGAGCAGTTCTTC.

This clone was seen more than once but under ten times. V usage is TRBV7-2 and J usage is TRBJ1-3; 11 bases match TRBD1. V shed 4 bases and J 0 bases; nucleotides not matched to a gene: 5. Germline assignment: CDR1 SGHTA and CDR2 FQGNSA. CDR3 length: 17 amino acids. The CDR3 DNA is TGTGCCAGCAGCTCTCCCGGGACAGGGGGCTCTGGAAACACCATATATTTT. Its translation: CASSSPGTGGSGNTIYF. Variable domain in full (rest from reference TRBV7-2 and TRBJ1-3): GAGVSQSPSNKVTEKGKDVELRCDPISGHTALYWYRQSLGQGLEFLIYFQGNSAPDKSGLPSDRFSAERTGGSVSTLTIQRTQQEDSAVYLCASSSPGTGGSGNTIYFGEGSWLTVV.

The chain joins TRBV7-3 to TRBJ2-3; 13 bases align to TRBD2. Germline V gene sequence: CDR1 SGHTA, CDR2 FQGTGA. The ends lost 1 base at V and 2 bases at J; junction bases unmatched: 9. The CDR3 has 19 amino acids. The CDR3 bases are TGTGCCAGCAGCTTAATTTTTGGCGGACTAGCGGGAGTCACAGATACGCAGTATTTT. This codes for CASSLIFGGLAGVTDTQYF.

This chain links TRBV7-6 with TRBJ2-6; D is uncertain. Germline lookup yields CDR1 SGHVS and CDR2 FNYEAQ. Trimming left V 2 bases short and J 0 bases short, with 8 bases between. The CDR3 is 16 residues long. CDR3 sequence: CASSLSWASGANVLTF. CDR3 bases: TGTGCCAGCAGCTTAAGTTGGGCCTCTGGGGCCAACGTCCTGACTTTC.

The chain links TRBV3-1 (or the pseudogene TRBV3-2) to TRBJ2-2; 7 bases are shared with TRBD2. Germline V gene lookup returns CDR1 LGHDT and CDR2 YNNKEL (reference sequence). The CDR3 totals 15 residues. The J segment lost 7 bases and the V segment lost 4 bases, leaving 9 bases of the junction unmatched. CDR3 sequence (DNA): TGTGCCAGCAGCCCCCTAGCTAGCGGAAGCGGGGAGCTGTTTTTT. Amino acid sequence: CASSPLASGSGELFF.

This clone was seen only once. This sample also contains other DNA sequences that code for the same CDR3. The rearrangement uses TRBV18 and TRBJ2-3, with D unclear. CDR1 is KGHSH and CDR2 is LQKENI in the germline V gene. CDR3 length equals 12 residues. Trimming pared 3 bases from V and 3 bases from J, leaving 4 bases between. The CDR3 nucleotides are TGTGCCAGCTCACCGAGTACAGATACGCAGTATTTT. The encoded protein is CASSPSTDTQYF.

The rearrangement links TRBV27 to TRBJ1-6, with D perhaps TRBD1 (6 bases). The CDR3 consists of 19 residues. Germline-derived CDR1 and CDR2 are MNHEY and SMNVEV (reference sequence). The ends were cut back, 5 bases at V and 2 bases at J, with 22 bases in the middle. The CDR3, as DNA: TGTGCCAGCAGTCCCTTTAACACTAACAGGGCCACCTATAATTCACCCCTCCACTTT. As protein: CASSPFNTNRATYNSPLHF.

The gene calls are TRBV3-1 (or the pseudogene TRBV3-2) and TRBJ2-7; TRBD1 might be the D (5 bases). This CDR3 spans 15 amino acids. Germline lookup yields CDR1 LGHDT and CDR2 YNNKEL (reference sequence). V was trimmed by 4 bases and J by 3 bases, leaving 16 bases between them. The CDR3 coding sequence is TGTGCCAGCAGCCGACTCGCAGGGTCTATCTACGAGCAGTACTTC. Translated, it gives CASSRLAGSIYEQYF.

In its sample, this clone was seen once. The CDR3 nucleotides are TGTGCCAGCACCCCAACAGGGGCTACTTTGAACACTGAAGCTTTCTTT. It encodes CASTPTGATLNTEAFF. The chain is built from TRBV28 and TRBJ1-1; TRBD1 matches at 7 bases. CDR3 size: 16 residues. Trimming removed 7 bases from V and 0 bases from J; junction bases left unmatched: 11. CDR1 is MDHEN and CDR2 is SYDVKM in the germline V gene.